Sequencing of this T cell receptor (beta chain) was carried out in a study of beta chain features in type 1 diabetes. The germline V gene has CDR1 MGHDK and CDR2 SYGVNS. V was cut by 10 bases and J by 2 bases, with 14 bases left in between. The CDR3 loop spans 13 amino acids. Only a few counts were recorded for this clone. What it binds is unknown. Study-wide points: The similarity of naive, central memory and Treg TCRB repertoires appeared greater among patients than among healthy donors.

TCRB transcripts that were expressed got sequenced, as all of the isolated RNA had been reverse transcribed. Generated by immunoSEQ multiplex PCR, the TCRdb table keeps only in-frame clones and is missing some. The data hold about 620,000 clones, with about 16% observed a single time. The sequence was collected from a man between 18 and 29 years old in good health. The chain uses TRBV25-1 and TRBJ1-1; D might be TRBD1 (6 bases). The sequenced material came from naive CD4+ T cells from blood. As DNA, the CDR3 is TGTGCCACCCTGTCACAGGGAAACACTGAAGCTTTCTTT. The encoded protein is CATLSQGNTEAFF.